This T cell receptor beta chain was sequenced for a study of blood T cell repertoires in COVID-19. Study context: Researchers got acute and convalescent COVID-19 samples from the United States, Italy and Spain. Nucleic acid was either cDNA or gDNA, and it came from T cells, B-cell-depleted T cells, or PBMCs.

About this clone: A junction end diverges from the germline sequence, so it may reflect a read error.

Authors' analysis steps: For nucleated cells, counts were estimated from reference gene primer amplification. Measured with immunoSEQ multiplex PCR; TCRdb has only the in-frame clones, and not every one. The V and J calls and the clone size are those of that table, but D and trimming were determined from the DNA. The table includes 130,000 to 150,000 clones, just under 85% detected once. The CDR3 consists of 15 residues. Germline V gene data show CDR1 as MNHEY and CDR2 as SMNVEV (reference sequence). This TCR was recovered from a woman older than 75 with acute or convalescent COVID-19. The chain combines TRBV27 with TRBJ1-5, with D possibly being TRBD1 (6 bases). Sequencing used peripheral blood. The CDR3 region has the DNA TGTGCCGGCAGTGAGTACAGGGATAGCAATCAGCCCCAGCATTTT. It encodes CAGSEYRDSNQPQHF.